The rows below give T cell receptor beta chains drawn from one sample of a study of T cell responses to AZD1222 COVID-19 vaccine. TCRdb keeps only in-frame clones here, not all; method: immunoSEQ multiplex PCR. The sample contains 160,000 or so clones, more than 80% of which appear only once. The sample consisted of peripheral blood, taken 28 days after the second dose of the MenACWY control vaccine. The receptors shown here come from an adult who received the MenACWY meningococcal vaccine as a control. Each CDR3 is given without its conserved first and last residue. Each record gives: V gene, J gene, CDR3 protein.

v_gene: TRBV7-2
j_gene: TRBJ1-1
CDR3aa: ASSLPPRGTTEAF

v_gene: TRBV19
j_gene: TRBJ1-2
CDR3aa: ASSPRPWDGNNYGYT

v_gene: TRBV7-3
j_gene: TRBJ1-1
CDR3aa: ASRQIPGGSTEAF

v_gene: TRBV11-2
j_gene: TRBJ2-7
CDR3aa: ASSLDGAYEQY

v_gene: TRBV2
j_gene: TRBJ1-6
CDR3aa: ASSEDFGNNSPLH

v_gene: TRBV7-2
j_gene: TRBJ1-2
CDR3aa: ASSLAGYGYT

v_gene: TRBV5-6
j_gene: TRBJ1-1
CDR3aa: ASSRDGKTLNTEAF

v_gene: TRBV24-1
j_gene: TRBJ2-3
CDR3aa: ATRQSSTDTQY

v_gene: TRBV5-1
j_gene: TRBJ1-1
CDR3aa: ASSSPGRTEAF

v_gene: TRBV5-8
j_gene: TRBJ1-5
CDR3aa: ASMDSYSNQPQH

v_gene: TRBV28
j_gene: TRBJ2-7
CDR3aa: ASSFPGTLYEQY

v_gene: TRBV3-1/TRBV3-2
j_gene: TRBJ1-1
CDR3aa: ASSPTRRGLNTEAF